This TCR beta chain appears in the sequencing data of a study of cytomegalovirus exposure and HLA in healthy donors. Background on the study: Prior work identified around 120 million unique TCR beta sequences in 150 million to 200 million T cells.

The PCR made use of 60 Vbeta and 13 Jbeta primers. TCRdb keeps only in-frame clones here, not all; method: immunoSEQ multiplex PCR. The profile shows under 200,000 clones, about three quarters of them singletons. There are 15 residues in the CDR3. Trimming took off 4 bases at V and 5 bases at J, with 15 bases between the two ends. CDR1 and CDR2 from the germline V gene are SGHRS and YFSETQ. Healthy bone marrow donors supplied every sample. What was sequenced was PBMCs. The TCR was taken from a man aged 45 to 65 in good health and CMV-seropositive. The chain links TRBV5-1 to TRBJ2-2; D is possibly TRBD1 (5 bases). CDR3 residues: CASSGPGHRTGELFF. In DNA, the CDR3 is TGCGCCAGCAGCGGGCCCGGACATCGGACCGGGGAGCTGTTTTTT.